Listed below are T cell receptor beta chains from one sample, sequenced in a study of identical twins. MiXCR was run by TCRdb on the 5' RACE reads, yielding one entry per CDR3 protein. The table shows fewer than 650,000 distinct CDR3 sequences, with around a tenth occurring only once. These records were also assigned to another study, of yellow fever vaccine responses in identical twins.

Sequenced: PBMCs. All receptors come from a woman aged 18-29 years in good health. Both conserved end residues are part of each CDR3. A D gene is named only where the DNA matches it firmly. Part of the rows lack a size; the others show once, few, many or a class for expanded clones.

J gene: TRBJ2-7
D gene: .
V gene: TRBV25-1
clone size: .
CDR3 DNA: TGTGCCAGCAGTAATCCCCTATTTCCCTACGAGCAGTACTTC
CDR3 protein: CASSNPLFPYEQYF

J gene: TRBJ2-3
D gene: .
V gene: TRBV28
clone size: .
CDR3 DNA: TGTGCCAGCAGTTCTCCGAGGGTCAGCACAGATACGCAGTATTTT
CDR3 protein: CASSSPRVSTDTQYF

J gene: TRBJ2-7
D gene: TRBD2
V gene: TRBV5-1
clone size: few
CDR3 DNA: TGCGCCAGCAGCTTGATGTCAGGGACTACCGAGCAGTACTTC
CDR3 protein: CASSLMSGTTEQYF

J gene: TRBJ1-5
D gene: .
V gene: TRBV11-2
clone size: .
CDR3 DNA: TGTGCCAGCAGCTTAGATTCGGGGGCCCAGCCCCAGCATTTT
CDR3 protein: CASSLDSGAQPQHF

J gene: TRBJ2-5
D gene: .
V gene: TRBV29-1
clone size: few
CDR3 DNA: TGCAGCGTTGAATGGACTACACAAGAGACCCAGTACTTC
CDR3 protein: CSVEWTTQETQYF

J gene: TRBJ2-3
D gene: TRBD2
V gene: TRBV7-8
clone size: .
CDR3 DNA: TGTGCCAGCAGCCAGGGACTAGCGGGGGACTTTCCCGCCACAGATACGCAGTATTTT
CDR3 protein: CASSQGLAGDFPATDTQYF

J gene: TRBJ2-5
D gene: TRBD2
V gene: TRBV18
clone size: many
CDR3 DNA: TGTGCCAGCTCACCACGCCGTCCGGGACTAGCGGGAGAAGAGACCCAGTACTTC
CDR3 protein: CASSPRRPGLAGEETQYF

J gene: TRBJ2-3
D gene: .
V gene: TRBV10-3
clone size: many
CDR3 DNA: TGTGCCATCAGTGAGGAAAGTGCAGATACGCAGTATTTT
CDR3 protein: CAISEESADTQYF

J gene: TRBJ2-2
D gene: .
V gene: TRBV24-1
clone size: many
CDR3 DNA: TGTGCCACCAGTGGTAACGGGGACACCGGGGAGCTGTTTTTT
CDR3 protein: CATSGNGDTGELFF

J gene: TRBJ2-4
D gene: .
V gene: TRBV10-3
clone size: many
CDR3 DNA: TGTGCCATCAGTGAGCAGGGCGGCATTCAGTACTTC
CDR3 protein: CAISEQGGIQYF

J gene: TRBJ2-1
D gene: TRBD2
V gene: TRBV7-9
clone size: few
CDR3 DNA: TGTGCCAGCAGCGGGGGACTAGCGGGAAGAGCCTACAATGAGCAGTTCTTC
CDR3 protein: CASSGGLAGRAYNEQFF

J gene: TRBJ2-1
D gene: .
V gene: TRBV20-1
clone size: .
CDR3 DNA: TGCAGTGCTCCGATGGACAGATACAATGAGCAGTTCTTC
CDR3 protein: CSAPMDRYNEQFF

J gene: TRBJ2-6
D gene: TRBD1
V gene: TRBV6-1
clone size: .
CDR3 DNA: TGTGCCAGCAGTGAACTATCAGGGGGTTTATTCTCTGGGGCCAACGTCCTGACTTTC
CDR3 protein: CASSELSGGLFSGANVLTF

J gene: TRBJ2-7
D gene: TRBD2
V gene: TRBV7-9
clone size: many
CDR3 DNA: TGTGCCAGCAGCTCCCCGGGACTAGCGCTCCTGGACTTC
CDR3 protein: CASSSPGLALLDF

J gene: TRBJ2-7
D gene: .
V gene: TRBV29-1
clone size: .
CDR3 DNA: TGCAGCTGGGTGGATACCTACGAGCAGTACTTC
CDR3 protein: CSWVDTYEQYF

J gene: TRBJ2-7
D gene: .
V gene: TRBV4-2
clone size: few
CDR3 DNA: TGTGCCAGCAGCCAAGCGGGCCCAGGTCCCTACGAGCAGTACTTC
CDR3 protein: CASSQAGPGPYEQYF

J gene: TRBJ1-3
D gene: .
V gene: TRBV12-3/TRBV12-4
clone size: many
CDR3 DNA: TGTGCCAGCAGTTTCGGGGGAGTCTCTGGAAACACCATATATTTT
CDR3 protein: CASSFGGVSGNTIYF

J gene: TRBJ2-2
D gene: .
V gene: TRBV10-3
clone size: .
CDR3 DNA: TGTGCCATCCCCCGGAGTAGCGGCTACGAGGGAACCGGGGAGCTGTTTTTT
CDR3 protein: CAIPRSSGYEGTGELFF

J gene: TRBJ2-7
D gene: TRBD1
V gene: TRBV28
clone size: few
CDR3 DNA: TGTGCCAGCAGTTTACCCCGGGACAGGGACGAGCAGTACTTC
CDR3 protein: CASSLPRDRDEQYF

J gene: TRBJ1-1
D gene: .
V gene: TRBV12-5
clone size: many
CDR3 DNA: TGTGCTAGTGGTTTGGGGCTAACTGAAGCTTTCTTT
CDR3 protein: CASGLGLTEAFF

J gene: TRBJ2-7
D gene: .
V gene: TRBV2
clone size: .
CDR3 DNA: TGTGCCAGCCGAGGGGGTAGGAACTACGAGCAGTACTTC
CDR3 protein: CASRGGRNYEQYF

J gene: TRBJ2-1
D gene: TRBD2
V gene: TRBV4-1
clone size: many
CDR3 DNA: TGCGCCAGCAGCCAAGAGGCTAGCGGGAGCAGCAATGAGCAGTTCTTC
CDR3 protein: CASSQEASGSSNEQFF

J gene: TRBJ2-7
D gene: .
V gene: TRBV12-3/TRBV12-4
clone size: many
CDR3 DNA: TGTGCCAGCAGCCGCGGACAGGGACTAAGGTCCTACGAGCAGTACTTC
CDR3 protein: CASSRGQGLRSYEQYF

J gene: TRBJ2-7
D gene: TRBD2
V gene: TRBV2
clone size: .
CDR3 DNA: TGTGCCAGTGGGGCCGGGACTAGTTCTGCTAAACAATACTTC
CDR3 protein: CASGAGTSSAKQYF

J gene: TRBJ1-2
D gene: .
V gene: TRBV29-1
clone size: .
CDR3 DNA: TGCAGCGTTGTTCGGTCGGGGGGCTACACCTTC
CDR3 protein: CSVVRSGGYTF

J gene: TRBJ1-1
D gene: TRBD1
V gene: TRBV12-3/TRBV12-4
clone size: few
CDR3 DNA: TGTGCCAGCAGCAAAAGTGACAGGGGGCCCTACACTGAAGCTTTCTTT
CDR3 protein: CASSKSDRGPYTEAFF

J gene: TRBJ2-3
D gene: .
V gene: TRBV5-6
clone size: .
CDR3 DNA: TGTGCCAGCAGCTTATTACGCGGGCAAGATACGCAGTATTTT
CDR3 protein: CASSLLRGQDTQYF

J gene: TRBJ2-7
D gene: TRBD1
V gene: TRBV29-1
clone size: .
CDR3 DNA: TGCAGCGTTGAAATACAGGGGGACGAGCAGTACTTC
CDR3 protein: CSVEIQGDEQYF

J gene: TRBJ2-7
D gene: .
V gene: TRBV3-1
clone size: many
CDR3 DNA: TGTGCCAGCAGCCAAGCCCCGGGTTCCCACGAGCAGTACTTC
CDR3 protein: CASSQAPGSHEQYF

J gene: TRBJ1-1
D gene: .
V gene: TRBV5-6
clone size: many
CDR3 DNA: TGTGCCAGCAGCTTGGAGCGCATAACACGAGGCACTGAAGCTTTCTTT
CDR3 protein: CASSLERITRGTEAFF

J gene: TRBJ2-7
D gene: .
V gene: TRBV28
clone size: many
CDR3 DNA: TGTGCCACCGAAGGGGCTGGTTCCTCCTACGAGCAGTACTTC
CDR3 protein: CATEGAGSSYEQYF

J gene: TRBJ2-1
D gene: TRBD2
V gene: TRBV4-3
clone size: few
CDR3 DNA: TGCGCCAGCAGCGCAAGAACTAGCGGTTACAATGAGCAGTTCTTC
CDR3 protein: CASSARTSGYNEQFF